This T cell receptor (beta chain) was found in a study of T cells in Graves' hyperthyroidism and ophthalmopathy. Amplification yielded TCR beta CDR3 regions, with RNA transcripts as the source. The HTBI primer set served for first-round RT-PCR of the TCR CDR3. TCRdb reprocessed the multiplex PCR reads via MiXCR and lists one record per CDR3 protein. This table has about 700,000 distinct CDR3 sequences, around 15% appearing once. For this clonotype: A much bigger clone sits one base away, suggesting this may be a read error.

Sequenced: blood. The source is a woman aged 18 to 35 with Graves' hyperthyroidism.

CDR3 in amino acids: CASSQAGGHTF. The CDR3 coding sequence is TGTGCCAGCAGCCAGGCCGGGGGCCACACCTTC. The chain couples TRBV7-2 to TRBJ1-2; tentative D call: TRBD1 (6 bases). The CDR3 loop spans 11 amino acids. Germline V gives CDR1 SGHTA, CDR2 FQGNSA. Between the trimmed V and J ends, which lost 5 bases and 12 bases, there was a span of 13 bases.